This TCR beta chain appears in the sequencing data of a study of cytomegalovirus exposure and HLA in healthy donors. The donors, nominally healthy at sampling, likely had unrecorded immune exposures. This clone has only a few counts. Its antigen is unidentified. Overall study results and limits: Later analysis suggested links between common viral pathogens and several top significant clusters. Donors belonging to an Asian-associated ancestry cluster reportedly showed fewer N-insertions in productive TCRs than the approximately 670-donor mean, according to what a later analysis found.

Germline CDR1 reads PRHDT; CDR2 reads FYEKMQ (reference sequence). This CDR3 region has 14 residues. V was clipped by 5 bases and J by 7 bases; unmatched bases: 10. The PCR employed 60 Vbeta primers together with 13 Jbeta primers. Here immunoSEQ multiplex PCR was the method, and the copy in TCRdb shows in-frame clones only, minus some. This sample has about 140,000 clones, with roughly four fifths found just once. The chain is built from TRBV13 and TRBJ1-2; 7 bases fit TRBD1. This receptor was obtained from a woman between 45 and 65 years old in good health and CMV-seronegative. The sample consisted of PBMCs. CDR3 coding DNA: TGTGCCAGCAGCCTAGAGTCAGGGGGAGGTGGCTACACCTTC. Translation: CASSLESGGGGYTF.